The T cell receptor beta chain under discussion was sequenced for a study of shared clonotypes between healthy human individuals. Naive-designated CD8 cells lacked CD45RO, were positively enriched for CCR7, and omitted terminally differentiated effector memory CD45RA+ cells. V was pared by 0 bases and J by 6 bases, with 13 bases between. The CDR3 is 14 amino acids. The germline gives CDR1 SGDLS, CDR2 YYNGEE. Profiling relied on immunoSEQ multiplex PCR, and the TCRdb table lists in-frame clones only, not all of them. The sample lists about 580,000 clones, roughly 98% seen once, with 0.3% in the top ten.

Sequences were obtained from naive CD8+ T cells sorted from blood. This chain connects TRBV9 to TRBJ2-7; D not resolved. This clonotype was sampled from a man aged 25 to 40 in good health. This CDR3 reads CASSVGLGVGEQYF. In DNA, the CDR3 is TGTGCCAGCAGCGTAGGATTAGGAGTGGGCGAGCAGTACTTC.